The 11 T cell receptor beta chains below all came from one sample that was sequenced in a study of blood T cell repertoires in COVID-19. Data came from immunoSEQ multiplex PCR; TCRdb stores just in-frame clones and leaves some out. The table lists 250,000 to 300,000 clones, 70% to 90% of them singletons. The sample was PBMCs or T cells enriched from blood (not recorded which). The receptor set was obtained from a woman aged 50 to 65 who had recovered from COVID-19.

This clone was seen a few times. This chain uses TRBV5-1 with TRBJ2-7; D possibly corresponds to TRBD1 (5 bases). Deletions cut 0 bases from V and 2 bases from J, with 12 bases between. Germline values: CDR1 SGHRS, CDR2 YFSETQ. The CDR3 loop spans 15 amino acids. The CDR3 sequence is CASSLGLDRAYEQYF. CDR3 nucleotide sequence: TGCGCCAGCAGCTTGGGACTCGACAGAGCCTACGAGCAGTACTTC.

The J gene is TRBJ1-2, the V gene TRBV7-9; D gene ambiguous. This CDR3 is built from 16 residues. Germline V gene sequence: CDR1 SEHNR, CDR2 FQNEAQ (reference sequence). Trimming removed 2 bases from V and 0 bases from J, with 13 bases in between. The CDR3 region is CASSLTGLSANYGYTF. The CDR3 nucleotides read TGTGCCAGCAGCTTAACCGGACTGTCAGCTAACTATGGCTACACCTTC.

V and J are TRBV10-3 and TRBJ2-1, with D possibly being TRBD2 (5 bases). This CDR3 has 16 amino acids. Germline values: CDR1 ENHRY, CDR2 SYGVKD. The V end was cut by 4 bases, the J end by 5 bases, with 18 bases between. This chain's CDR3 is CAISASGNPPNNEQFF. In nucleotides, the CDR3 is TGTGCCATCAGTGCTTCCGGGAATCCCCCAAACAATGAGCAGTTCTTC.

J is TRBJ2-5 and V is TRBV21-1; the D call of TRBD1 is as the table states it, not checked on the DNA. TRBV21-1 is reported as a pseudogene. This CDR3 has 15 amino acids. CDR3 sequence: CASSKVGTDQETQYF. The CDR3 bases are TGTGCCAGCAGCAAAGTAGGGACAGACCAAGAGACCCAGTACTTC.

The V and J genes are TRBV28 and TRBJ2-7; 8 nucleotides align to TRBD2. Germline CDR1 and CDR2: MDHEN and SYDVKM. The junction had 16 bases not matched to a gene; V was cut back by 5 bases and J by 7 bases. The CDR3 loop spans 16 amino acids. CDR3 in amino acids: CASSLPPGRALREQYF. For the CDR3, the DNA is TGTGCCAGCAGTCTCCCCCCCGGGAGGGCCTTGAGGGAGCAGTACTTC.

CDR3 region: CASSPPAGGYTF. CDR3 bases: TGTGCCAGCTCACCACCGGCAGGCGGCTACACCTTC. V is TRBV18 and J is TRBJ1-2; no firm D call. V was pared by 0 bases and J by 8 bases, with 7 bases between. There are 12 residues in the CDR3. Germline CDR1 and CDR2: KGHSH and LQKENI.

This chain connects TRBV27 to TRBJ2-2; 7 nucleotides line up with TRBD2. The CDR3 is 15 amino acids. After removal of 6 bases from V and 4 bases from J, the junction contained 8 bases not matched to a gene. Germline lookup yields CDR1 MNHEY and CDR2 SMNVEV (reference sequence). The CDR3 DNA is TGTGCCAGCAGCCGGCGGGAGTCGGGCACCGGGGAGCTGTTTTTT. This sequence encodes CASSRRESGTGELFF.

A single count supports this clone. The CDR3 DNA sequence: TGTGCCAGCAGCTTAGTGGGGGGTTTCATTAACTCCTACAATGAGCAGTTCTTC. It is translated as CASSLVGGFINSYNEQFF. The genes are TRBV13 and TRBJ2-1, with D possibly TRBD2 on 6 matching bases. This CDR3 has 18 residues. Germline V lookup: CDR1 PRHDT, CDR2 FYEKMQ (reference sequence). The V gene lost 1 base and the J gene lost 0 bases, with 16 bases spanning the gap. Filled out from reference TRBV13 and TRBJ2-1, the complete variable domain reads AAGVIQSPRHLIKEKRETATLKCYPIPRHDTVYWYQQGPGQDPQFLISFYEKMQSDKGSIPDRFSAQQFSDYHSELNMSSLELGDSALYFCASSLVGGFINSYNEQFFGPGTRLTVL.

V and J are TRBV5-1 and TRBJ2-3, with a tentative D call TRBD2 (6 bases). Germline V lookup: CDR1 SGHRS, CDR2 YFSETQ. V was pared by 2 bases and J by 2 bases, with 9 bases between. This CDR3 spans 14 amino acids. CDR3 DNA sequence: TGCGCCAGCAGCTTTAGCGGAGCCACAGATACGCAGTATTTT. Protein sequence: CASSFSGATDTQYF.

The chain combines TRBV5-4 with TRBJ2-3; TRBD1 matches 8 bases. The CDR3 has 16 amino acids. Germline V lookup: CDR1 SGHNT, CDR2 YYREEE (reference sequence). V was pared by 2 bases and J by 4 bases, with 9 bases of the junction left unmatched. CDR3 coding DNA: TGTGCCAGCAGCTTCCCGACAGGGGAGAGTTCAGATACGCAGTATTTT. It encodes CASSFPTGESSDTQYF.

The chain recombines TRBV9 with TRBJ1-6; TRBD1 is a possible D gene (5 bases). V gave up 4 bases and J gave up 4 bases, with 15 bases separating them. The CDR3 consists of 16 residues. CDR1 SGDLS and CDR2 YYNGEE come from the germline V gene. CDR3 in amino acids: CASSPGGTSYNSPLHF. The CDR3 bases are TGTGCCAGCAGCCCCGGGGGGACCTCGTATAATTCACCCCTCCACTTT.